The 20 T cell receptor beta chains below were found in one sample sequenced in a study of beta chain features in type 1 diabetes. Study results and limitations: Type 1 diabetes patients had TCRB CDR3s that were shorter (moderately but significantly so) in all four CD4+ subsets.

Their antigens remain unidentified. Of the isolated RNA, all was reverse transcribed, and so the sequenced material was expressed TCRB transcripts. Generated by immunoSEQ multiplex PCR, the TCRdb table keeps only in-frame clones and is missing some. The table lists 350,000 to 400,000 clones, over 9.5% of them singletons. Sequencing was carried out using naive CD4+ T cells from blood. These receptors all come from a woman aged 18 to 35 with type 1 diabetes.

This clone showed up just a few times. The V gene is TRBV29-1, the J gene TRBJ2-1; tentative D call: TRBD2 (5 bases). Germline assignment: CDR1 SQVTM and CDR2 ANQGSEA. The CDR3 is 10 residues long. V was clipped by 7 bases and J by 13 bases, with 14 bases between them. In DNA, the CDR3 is TGCAGCGCTGCTTCGGGGAGACAGTTCTTC. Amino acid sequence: CSAASGRQFF.

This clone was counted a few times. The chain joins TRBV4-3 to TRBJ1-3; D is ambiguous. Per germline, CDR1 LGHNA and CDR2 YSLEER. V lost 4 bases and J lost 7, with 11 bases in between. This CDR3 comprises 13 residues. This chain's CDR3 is CASSPELLNTIYF. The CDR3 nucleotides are TGCGCCAGCAGCCCAGAACTCCTGAACACCATATATTTT.

CDR3 protein: CASSQAKLQETQYF. CDR3 DNA sequence: TGTGCCAGCAGCCAAGCTAAGCTCCAAGAGACCCAGTACTTC. The J gene is TRBJ2-5, the V gene TRBV14; D remains ambiguous. The ends were cut back, 1 base at V and 1 base at J, with 7 bases in the middle. The CDR3 runs 14 residues. Per germline, CDR1 SGHDN and CDR2 FVKESK.

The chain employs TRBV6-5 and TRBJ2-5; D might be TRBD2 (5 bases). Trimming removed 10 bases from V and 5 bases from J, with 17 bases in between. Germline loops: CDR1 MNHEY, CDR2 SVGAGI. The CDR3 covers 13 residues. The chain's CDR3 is CATKSGYRETQYF. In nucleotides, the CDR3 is TGTGCCACCAAGAGCGGTTATAGGGAGACCCAGTACTTC.

The DNA for the CDR3 is TGTGCCAGTAGTCCGGGAAGGATTTACGAGCAGTACTTC. Its translation: CASSPGRIYEQYF. This chain connects TRBV19 to TRBJ2-7, with TRBD2 as a possible D gene (5 bases). This CDR3 has 13 amino acids. Germline loops: CDR1 LNHDA, CDR2 SQIVND (reference sequence). Trimming cost V 5 bases and J 4 bases, with 12 bases left between them.

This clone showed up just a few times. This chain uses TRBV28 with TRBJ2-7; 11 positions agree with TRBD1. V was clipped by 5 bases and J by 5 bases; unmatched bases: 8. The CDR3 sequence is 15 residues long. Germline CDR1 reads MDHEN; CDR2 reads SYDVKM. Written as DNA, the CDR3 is TGTGCCAGCAGTCCCCACTCGGACAGGGGGCACGAGCAGTACTTC. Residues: CASSPHSDRGHEQYF.

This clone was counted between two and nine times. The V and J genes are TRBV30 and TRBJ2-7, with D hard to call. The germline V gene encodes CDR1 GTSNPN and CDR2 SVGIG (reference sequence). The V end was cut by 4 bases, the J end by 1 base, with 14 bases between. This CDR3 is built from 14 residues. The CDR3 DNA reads TGTGCCTGGAAGGTGGGCAGTTCGTCCTACGAGCAGTACTTC. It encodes CAWKVGSSSYEQYF.

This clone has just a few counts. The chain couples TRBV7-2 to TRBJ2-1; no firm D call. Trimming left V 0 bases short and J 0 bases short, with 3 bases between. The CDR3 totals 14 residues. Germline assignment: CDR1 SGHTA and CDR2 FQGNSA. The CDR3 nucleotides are TGTGCCAGCAGCTTAGCGAGCTCCTACAATGAGCAGTTCTTC. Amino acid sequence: CASSLASSYNEQFF.

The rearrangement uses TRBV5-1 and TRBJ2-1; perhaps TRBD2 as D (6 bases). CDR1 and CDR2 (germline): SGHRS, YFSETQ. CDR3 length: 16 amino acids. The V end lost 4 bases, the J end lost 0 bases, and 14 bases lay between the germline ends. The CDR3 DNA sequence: TGCGCCAGCAGCGGGGGACTCCTAAGCTCCTACAATGAGCAGTTCTTC. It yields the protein CASSGGLLSSYNEQFF. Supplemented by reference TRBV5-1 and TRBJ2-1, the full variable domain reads KAGVTQTPRYLIKTRGQQVTLSCSPISGHRSVSWYQQTPGQGLQFLFEYFSETQRNKGNFPGRFSGRQFSNSRSEMNVSTLELGDSALYLCASSGGLLSSYNEQFFGPGTRLTVL.

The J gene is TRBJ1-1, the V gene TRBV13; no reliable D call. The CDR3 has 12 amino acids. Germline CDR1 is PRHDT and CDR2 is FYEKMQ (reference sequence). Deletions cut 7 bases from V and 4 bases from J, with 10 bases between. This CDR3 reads CASILGPTEAFF. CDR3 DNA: TGTGCCAGCATCCTGGGCCCCACTGAAGCTTTCTTT.

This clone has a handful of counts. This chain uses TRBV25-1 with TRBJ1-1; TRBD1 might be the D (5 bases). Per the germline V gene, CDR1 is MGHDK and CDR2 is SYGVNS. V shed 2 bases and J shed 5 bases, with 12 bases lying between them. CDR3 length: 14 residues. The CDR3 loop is CASSERPGGTEAFF. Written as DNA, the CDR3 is TGTGCCAGCAGTGAACGCCCGGGGGGGACTGAAGCTTTCTTT.

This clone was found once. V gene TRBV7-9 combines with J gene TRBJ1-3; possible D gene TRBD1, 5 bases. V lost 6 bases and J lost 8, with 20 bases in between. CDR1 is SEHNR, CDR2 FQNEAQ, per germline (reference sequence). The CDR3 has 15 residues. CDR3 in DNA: TGTGCCAGCAGACCTAAGGCACAGCTACAGGACACCATATATTTT. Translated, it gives CASRPKAQLQDTIYF. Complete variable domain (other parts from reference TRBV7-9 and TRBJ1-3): DTGVSQNPRHKITKRGQNVTFRCDPISEHNRLYWYRQTLGQGPEFLTYFQNEAQLEKSRLLSDRFSAERPKGSFSTLEIQRTEQGDSAMYLCASRPKAQLQDTIYFGEGSWLTVV.

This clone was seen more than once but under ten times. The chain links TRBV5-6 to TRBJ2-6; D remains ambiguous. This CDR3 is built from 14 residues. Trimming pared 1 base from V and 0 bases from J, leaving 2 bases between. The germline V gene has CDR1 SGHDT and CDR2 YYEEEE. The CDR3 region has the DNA TGTGCCAGCAGCTTGCGCTCTGGGGCCAACGTCCTGACTTTC. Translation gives CASSLRSGANVLTF.

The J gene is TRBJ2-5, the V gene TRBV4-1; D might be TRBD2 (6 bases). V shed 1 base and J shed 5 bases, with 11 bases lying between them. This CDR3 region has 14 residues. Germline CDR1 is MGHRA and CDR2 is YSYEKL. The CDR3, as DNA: TGCGCCAGCAGCCAAGTAGCTAGCGCGGAGACCCAGTACTTC. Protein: CASSQVASAETQYF.

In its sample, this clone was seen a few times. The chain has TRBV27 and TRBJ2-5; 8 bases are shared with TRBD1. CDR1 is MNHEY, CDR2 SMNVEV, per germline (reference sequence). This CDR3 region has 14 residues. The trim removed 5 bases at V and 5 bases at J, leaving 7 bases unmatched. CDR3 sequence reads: CASSHGQGGETQYF. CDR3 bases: TGTGCCAGCAGTCATGGACAGGGCGGGGAGACCCAGTACTTC.

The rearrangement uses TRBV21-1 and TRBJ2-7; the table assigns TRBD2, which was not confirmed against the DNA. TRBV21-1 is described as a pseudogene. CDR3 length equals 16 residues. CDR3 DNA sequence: TGTGCCAGCAGCAAAAGAAATAGGCGGGAGACCTACGAGCAGTACTTC. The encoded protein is CASSKRNRRETYEQYF.

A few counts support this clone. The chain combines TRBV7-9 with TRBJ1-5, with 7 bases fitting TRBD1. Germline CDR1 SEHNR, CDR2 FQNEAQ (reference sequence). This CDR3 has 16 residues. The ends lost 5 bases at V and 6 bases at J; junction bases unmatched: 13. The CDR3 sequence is CASSPDLGTVSQPQHF. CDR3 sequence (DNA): TGTGCCAGCAGCCCCGACTTAGGGACAGTAAGTCAGCCCCAGCATTTT.

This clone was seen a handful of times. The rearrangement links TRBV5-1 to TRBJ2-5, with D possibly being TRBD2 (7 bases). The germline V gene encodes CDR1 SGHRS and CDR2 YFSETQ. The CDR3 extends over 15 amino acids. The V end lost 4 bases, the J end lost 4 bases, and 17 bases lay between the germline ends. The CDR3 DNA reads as TGCGCCAGCAGCAACGGGGGGCAGCAGGGAGAGACCCAGTACTTC. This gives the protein CASSNGGQQGETQYF.

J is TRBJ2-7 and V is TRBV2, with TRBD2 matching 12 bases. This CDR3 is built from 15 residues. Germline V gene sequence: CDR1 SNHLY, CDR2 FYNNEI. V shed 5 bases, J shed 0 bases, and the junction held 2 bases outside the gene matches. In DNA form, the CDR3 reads TGTGCCAGCAGTCCACTAGCGGGGGGCTCCTACGAGCAGTACTTC. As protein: CASSPLAGGSYEQYF.

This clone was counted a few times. The CDR3 sequence: CASSARLAGAGNEQFF. As DNA, the CDR3 is TGTGCCAGCAGCGCCCGACTAGCGGGAGCCGGCAATGAGCAGTTCTTC. The chain recombines TRBV11-2 with TRBJ2-1; TRBD2 matches at 12 bases. This CDR3 comprises 16 residues. Looked up from germline, CDR1 is SGHAT and CDR2 is FQNNGV. J gave up 6 bases and V 5 bases, and 8 bases lay outside the gene matches.